This T cell receptor beta chain came from a study of T cells in Graves' hyperthyroidism and ophthalmopathy. The study left out patients who had uncontrolled infection, other autoimmune disease, pregnancy or lactation. The sample holds many counts of this clonotype. Trimming left V 0 bases short and J 4 bases short, with 12 bases between. Germline assignment: CDR1 DFQATT and CDR2 SNEGSKA (reference sequence). CDR3 length: 14 residues. TCR beta CDR3 sequences were amplified from RNA transcripts. In the first-round RT-PCR of the TCR CDR3, the HTBI primer set was used. In TCRdb, the multiplex PCR reads were re-called with MiXCR into one record per CDR3 protein. The sample yields about 330,000 distinct CDR3 sequences, roughly 15% seen once.

The chain couples TRBV20-1 to TRBJ1-1; perhaps TRBD1 as D (5 bases). The specimen sequenced was blood. The sequence derives from a woman aged 40 to 50 with Graves' ophthalmopathy. CDR3 sequence: CSAREGGAGTEAFF. In DNA form, the CDR3 reads TGCAGTGCTAGAGAAGGTGGGGCAGGCACTGAAGCTTTCTTT.